The rows below give T cell receptor beta chains drawn from one sample of a study of graft-versus-host responses after intestinal transplantation. Sequencing used immunoSEQ multiplex PCR; TCRdb keeps in-frame clones, though not all of them. The data hold under 7,500 clones, with about 33% observed a single time. Sample: alloreactive CD8+ T cells from a mixed lymphocyte reaction culture, taken before transplantation. The receptors originated from a human patient who was an organ donor for intestinal transplantation. CDR3s include the opening cysteine and the closing phenylalanine or tryptophan. D genes are given only for firm matches. Clone size appears in some rows only: once, few, many, or a class for an expanded clone.

v_call,clone_size,d_call,j_call,cdr3_aa,cdr3_nt
TRBV6-9,few,TRBD1,TRBJ1-3,CASSSTTGIPGNTIYF,TGTGCCAGCAGTTCGACGACAGGGATTCCTGGAAACACCATATATTTT
TRBV5-1,few,-,TRBJ1-2,CASSLTVNYGYTF,TGCGCCAGCAGCTTGACGGTTAACTATGGCTACACCTTC
TRBV4-1,-,TRBD1,TRBJ2-2,CASSVRDRNTGELFF,TGCGCCAGCAGCGTCCGGGACAGAAACACCGGGGAGCTGTTTTTT
TRBV2,-,-,TRBJ1-6,CASSDWSSYNSPLHF,TGTGCCAGCAGTGACTGGAGCTCCTATAATTCACCCCTCCACTTT
TRBV2,-,TRBD2,TRBJ2-7,CASSEPGLAGAWENEQYF,TGTGCCAGCAGCGAGCCCGGACTAGCGGGGGCCTGGGAGAACGAGCAGTACTTC
TRBV4-1,few,-,TRBJ2-7,CASSQEIRYEQYF,TGCGCCAGCAGCCAGGAGATTAGGTACGAGCAGTACTTC
TRBV19,-,-,TRBJ1-6,CASSITWVGGVAYNSPLHF,TGTGCCAGTAGTATTACGTGGGTCGGAGGCGTTGCCTATAATTCACCCCTCCACTTT
TRBV19,few,-,TRBJ1-1,CATGVPTEAFF,TGTGCCACAGGGGTACCAACTGAAGCTTTCTTT
TRBV5-1,-,-,TRBJ2-7,CASSPFGGGPYEQYF,TGCGCCAGCAGCCCGTTTGGGGGAGGCCCCTACGAGCAGTACTTC
TRBV6-6,-,-,TRBJ2-1,CASSYRGNSYNEQFF,TGTGCCAGCAGTTACCGCGGAAACTCCTACAATGAGCAGTTCTTC
TRBV11-2,few,TRBD1,TRBJ1-1,CASSLAGGTEAFF,TGTGCCAGCAGCTTAGCAGGGGGCACTGAAGCTTTCTTT
TRBV6-1,few,TRBD1,TRBJ2-5,CASSGRGTGESETQYF,TGTGCCAGCAGTGGCCGCGGGACAGGGGAGTCGGAGACCCAGTACTTC
TRBV6-5,medium-sized,-,TRBJ1-1,CASSSVRQDTEAFF,TGTGCCAGCAGTTCGGTCCGGCAGGACACTGAAGCTTTCTTT
TRBV29-1,-,TRBD1,TRBJ2-5,CSTMDRGETQYF,TGCAGCACAATGGACAGGGGAGAGACCCAGTACTTC
TRBV19,-,-,TRBJ1-1,CASMGMAGRPERPYTEAFF,TGTGCCAGTATGGGAATGGCAGGGCGTCCAGAGAGGCCCTACACTGAAGCTTTCTTT
TRBV5-4,-,-,TRBJ1-2,CATSPGGLGYTF,TGTGCCACCTCACCGGGGGGGTTGGGCTACACCTTC
TRBV10-3,-,TRBD2,TRBJ2-1,CAISEFLREGRNEQFF,TGTGCCATCAGTGAGTTTCTGAGGGAGGGCCGAAATGAGCAGTTCTTC